A selection of T cell receptor beta chains follows, all from one sample in a study of Ad26.COV2.S vaccination and SARS-CoV-2 variants. The method was immunoSEQ multiplex PCR; TCRdb's version includes in-frame clones alone and lacks a portion of them. This table holds roughly 700,000 clones, roughly 90% found once. The material was peripheral blood, obtained in a trial of Ad26.COV2.S vaccine versus placebo. The receptors stem from a person between 18 and 60 years old who received the Ad26.COV2.S COVID-19 vaccine or a placebo. Both conserved end residues are trimmed from each CDR3. Each record gives: V gene, clone size, J gene, CDR3 protein. Clone size is not always given. Where it is, it says once, few, many or a class for expanded clones.

TRBV19	NA	TRBJ1-4	ATQTGQDEKLF
TRBV10-2	few	TRBJ1-5	ASSESYNQPQH
TRBV5-6	NA	TRBJ2-7	ASIIWGSYEQY
TRBV21-1	NA	TRBJ2-3	ASSNFSGGCTDTQY
TRBV6-1	NA	TRBJ1-1	ASSEAGTGSTEAF
TRBV5-1	NA	TRBJ1-6	ASSSDASSPLH
TRBV7-9	NA	TRBJ2-2	ASSYWLTTPGELF
TRBV29-1	NA	TRBJ1-6	SVTTGVNSPLH
TRBV18	NA	TRBJ1-5	ASSGTGEQPQH
TRBV2	NA	TRBJ1-5	ASSEQDRDQPQH
TRBV20-1	NA	TRBJ2-3	SASRREGADTQY
TRBV7-2	NA	TRBJ1-5	ASSFRLYQPQH
TRBV5-1	NA	TRBJ2-2	ASSLPSGSNTGELF
TRBV11-3	NA	TRBJ2-1	ASSPGGKNNEQF
TRBV7-9	NA	TRBJ2-3	ASSGRPSGENTDTQY
TRBV6-5	NA	TRBJ2-7	ASSYLQGYEQY
TRBV14	NA	TRBJ2-7	ASSSLGTGSWEQY